The next 22 T cell receptor beta chains were all read from a single sample in a study of immune evolution from preneoplasia to lung adenocarcinoma. The table came from immunoSEQ multiplex PCR; TCRdb's copy has only in-frame clones and leaves some out. The sample includes 27,000 or so clones, about two thirds seen only once; the top ten take roughly 6%. The sample consisted of FFPE invasive lung adenocarcinoma tissue. The receptor set was obtained from a person between 55 and 70 years old with invasive lung adenocarcinoma. Some clones in this sample may be carry-over from other donors' samples.

This clone came up once. V usage is TRBV6-4 and J usage is TRBJ1-2; TRBD1 matches at 8 bases. The germline gives CDR1 MRHNA, CDR2 SNTAGT. V lost 4 bases to trimming and J lost 9 bases; unmatched junction nucleotides: 10. The CDR3 loop spans 14 amino acids. Written as DNA, the CDR3 is TGTGCCAGCAGTGCCGACAGGGGAATGATTAGCTACACCTTC. This translates into CASSADRGMISYTF.

The V gene is TRBV9, the J gene TRBJ1-1; 7 bases are shared with TRBD1. CDR3 size: 17 residues. Trimming removed 0 bases from V and 2 bases from J; junction bases left unmatched: 10. Germline CDR1 SGDLS, CDR2 YYNGEE. CDR3 bases: TGTGCCAGCAGCGTAGCGGAGGGGGACAGTTTCAACACTGAAGCTTTCTTT. Protein: CASSVAEGDSFNTEAFF.

The chain has TRBV7-9 and TRBJ2-3; D tentatively reads TRBD1 or TRBD2 (5 bases each). V lost 1 base to trimming and J lost 14 bases, with 16 bases between them. CDR3 length equals 13 residues. Germline-derived CDR1 and CDR2 are SEHNR and FQNEAQ (reference sequence). CDR3 sequence: CASSLDGVGPPYF. The CDR3 nucleotides read TGTGCCAGCAGCTTAGATGGGGTGGGACCCCCGTATTTT.

This clone occurred once. This chain uses TRBV27 with TRBJ2-7; 10 nucleotides agree with TRBD2. The germline V gene has CDR1 MNHEY and CDR2 SMNVEV (reference sequence). V was pared by 2 bases and J by 7 bases, with 2 bases of the junction left unmatched. The CDR3 sequence is 13 residues long. The CDR3 is CASSLISGREQYF. CDR3 sequence (DNA): TGTGCCAGCAGTTTAATTAGCGGGAGGGAGCAGTACTTC.

The chain recombines TRBV6-1 with TRBJ2-7; no clear D gene. In germline, CDR1 is MNHNS, CDR2 SASEGT. V was shortened by 3 bases and J by 7 bases, with 7 bases between the two germline ends. The CDR3 consists of 11 residues. The CDR3, as DNA: TGTGCCAGCAGTGAGGTCCGGGAGCAGTACTTC. Its protein product is CASSEVREQYF.

The chain uses TRBV28 and TRBJ2-3, with 7 bases that match TRBD2. Germline trimming cut 5 bases from V and 2 bases from J; bases unmatched to any gene: 10. CDR1 and CDR2 from the germline V gene are MDHEN and SYDVKM. The CDR3 is made up of 16 amino acids. CDR3 sequence: CASSLRLALHTDTQYF. The CDR3, as DNA: TGTGCCAGCAGTCTGAGACTAGCCTTGCACACAGATACGCAGTATTTT.

There are a few counts of this clone. The V call is TRBV2, the J call TRBJ1-4; D not certain. CDR1 is SNHLY and CDR2 is FYNNEI in the germline V gene. Between the trimmed V and J ends, which lost 7 bases and 4 bases, there was a span of 10 bases. The CDR3 spans 13 residues. CDR3 in amino acids: CASTRDYNEKLFF. The CDR3 DNA reads as TGTGCCAGCACGAGGGATTATAATGAAAAACTGTTTTTT.

This clone was detected only once. This chain joins TRBV27 and TRBJ2-1; a possible D gene is TRBD2 (6 bases). This CDR3 is 15 amino acids long. Between the trimmed V and J ends, which lost 8 bases and 6 bases, there was a span of 20 bases. The germline gives CDR1 MNHEY, CDR2 SMNVEV (reference sequence). CDR3 DNA sequence: TGTGCCAGCTGCCCCCTCGGGGGTCTACTCAATGAGCAGTTCTTC. This encodes CASCPLGGLLNEQFF.

The CDR3 DNA reads as TGCGCCAGCAGCTTGGCGGTGACACTCACCACCGGGGAGCTGTTTTTT. It translates to CASSLAVTLTTGELFF. The chain has TRBV5-1 and TRBJ2-2; the D is unclear. CDR1 is SGHRS, CDR2 YFSETQ, per germline. V gave up 0 bases and J gave up 4 bases, with 13 bases separating them. This CDR3 has 16 amino acids. Looking up the rest from reference TRBV5-1 and TRBJ2-2 gives the full variable domain: KAGVTQTPRYLIKTRGQQVTLSCSPISGHRSVSWYQQTPGQGLQFLFEYFSETQRNKGNFPGRFSGRQFSNSRSEMNVSTLELGDSALYLCASSLAVTLTTGELFFGEGSRLTVL.

The sample holds a few counts of this clone. V gene TRBV5-1 combines with J gene TRBJ2-7; 13 nucleotides align to TRBD2. V lost 5 bases, J lost 2 bases, and 4 bases stayed unmatched. Germline V gene lookup returns CDR1 SGHRS and CDR2 YFSETQ. CDR3 size: 15 residues. The CDR3 nucleotides are TGCGCCAGCAGAGCGGGACTAGCGGGGACCTACGAGCAGTACTTC. As protein: CASRAGLAGTYEQYF.

This clone was found a few times. The chain recombines TRBV2 with TRBJ2-3; D perhaps matches TRBD2 (6 bases). V lost 8 bases and J 0 bases, leaving 18 bases between the germline ends. The CDR3 sequence is 16 residues long. The germline V gene has CDR1 SNHLY and CDR2 FYNNEI. CDR3 protein: CASGGRGGTSTDTQYF. The CDR3 DNA reads TGTGCCAGCGGTGGTCGTGGGGGGACTAGCACAGATACGCAGTATTTT. Based on the CDR3 plus reference TRBV2 and TRBJ2-3, the full variable domain is EPEVTQTPSHQVTQMGQEVILRCVPISNHLYFYWYRQILGQKVEFLVSFYNNEISEKSEIFDDQFSVERPDGSNFTLKIRSTKLEDSAMYFCASGGRGGTSTDTQYFGPGTRLTVL.

J is TRBJ1-1 and V is TRBV29-1, with 7 bases that match TRBD1. V was pared by 6 bases and J by 7 bases, with 8 bases of the junction left unmatched. The CDR3 consists of 12 residues. Germline V gene sequence: CDR1 SQVTM, CDR2 ANQGSEA. CDR3 DNA: TGCAGCGTGCCAGGGGGGTTTGGTGAAGCTTTCTTT. It is translated as CSVPGGFGEAFF.

The chain links TRBV5-4 to TRBJ2-3, with 7 bases lining up with TRBD1. The CDR3 is 15 amino acids. Germline assignment: CDR1 SGHNT and CDR2 YYREEE (reference sequence). J was trimmed by 2 bases and V by 1 base; bases with no gene match: 4. For the CDR3, the DNA is TGTGCCAGCAGCTTGCCTGGGACAGACACAGATACGCAGTATTTT. Its protein is CASSLPGTDTDTQYF. The full variable domain, completed using reference TRBV5-4 and TRBJ2-3, is ETGVTQSPTHLIKTRGQQVTLRCSSQSGHNTVSWYQQALGQGPQFIFQYYREEENGRGNFPPRFSGLQFPNYSSELNVNALELDDSALYLCASSLPGTDTDTQYFGPGTRLTVL.

Points on this clone: Other nucleotide sequences from this sample produce the same CDR3. The rearrangement uses TRBV29-1 and TRBJ2-7; D gene ambiguous. CDR1 SQVTM and CDR2 ANQGSEA come from the germline V gene. V lost 5 bases and J lost 4, with 9 bases in between. The CDR3 length is 11 residues. CDR3 coding DNA: TGCAGCGTTTATACCAATTACGAGCAGTACTTC. Encoded protein: CSVYTNYEQYF.

The genes are TRBV11-3 and TRBJ2-2; no reliable D call. Germline V gene sequence: CDR1 SGHNT, CDR2 YENEEA. The CDR3 is 12 residues long. V was trimmed by 8 bases and J by 6 bases, leaving 10 bases between them. This chain's CDR3 is CASQPGPGELFF. CDR3 bases: TGTGCCAGCCAACCCGGGCCCGGGGAGCTGTTTTTT. The entire variable domain, with the rest obtained from reference TRBV11-3 and TRBJ2-2, is as follows: EAGVVQSPRYKIIEKKQPVAFWCNPISGHNTLYWYLQNLGQGPELLIRYENEEAVDDSQLPKDRFSAERLKGVDSTLKIQPAELGDSAVYLCASQPGPGELFFGEGSRLTVL.

This sequence joins TRBV29-1 and TRBJ1-2, with 9 bases aligning to TRBD1. V trimming: 6 bases; J trimming: 3 bases; junction bases outside the gene matches: 5. Germline values: CDR1 SQVTM, CDR2 ANQGSEA. CDR3 length: 13 amino acids. CDR3 region: CSVWTGDDYGYTF. In DNA form, the CDR3 reads TGCAGCGTCTGGACAGGGGATGACTATGGCTACACCTTC. The whole variable domain, filled in from reference TRBV29-1 and TRBJ1-2, reads SAVISQKPSRDICQRGTSLTIQCQVDSQVTMMFWYRQQPGQSLTLIATANQGSEATYESGFVIDKFPISRPNLTFSTLTVSNMSPEDSSIYLCSVWTGDDYGYTFGSGTRLTVV.

The J gene is TRBJ2-1, the V gene TRBV28; 7 nucleotides line up with TRBD1. The CDR3 sequence is 15 residues long. Germline V gene data show CDR1 as MDHEN and CDR2 as SYDVKM. After removal of 7 bases from V and 4 bases from J, the junction contained 10 bases not matched to a gene. The CDR3 protein is CASNGRQGGYNEQFF. CDR3 nucleotides: TGTGCCAGCAATGGAAGACAGGGTGGGTACAATGAGCAGTTCTTC.

V and J are TRBV28 and TRBJ2-3; D ambiguous. The CDR3 spans 14 residues. Germline V lookup: CDR1 MDHEN, CDR2 SYDVKM. Between the trimmed V and J ends, which lost 3 bases and 2 bases, there was a span of 9 bases. The CDR3 DNA follows: TGTGCCAGCAGTTTTTACAGAGACACAGATACGCAGTATTTT. Its translation: CASSFYRDTDTQYF.

CDR3 sequence (DNA): TGTGCCAGCAGTTCGATTGCGGCAGGTTTTAGAAACATTCAGTACTTC. Protein sequence: CASSSIAAGFRNIQYF. V gene TRBV27 combines with J gene TRBJ2-4; D uncertain. Trimming shortened V by 4 bases and J by 6 bases, and 19 bases separated the two germline ends. This CDR3 contains 16 residues. Germline V gene lookup returns CDR1 MNHEY and CDR2 SMNVEV (reference sequence).

The V call is TRBV5-1, the J call TRBJ2-7, with TRBD2 matching over 9 bases. With 5 bases clipped from V and 3 bases from J, the junction kept 9 bases outside the gene matches. The CDR3 totals 15 residues. The germline V gene encodes CDR1 SGHRS and CDR2 YFSETQ. The CDR3 nucleotides are TGCGCCAGCAGGTTTATAGCGGGAGCCTACTACGAGCAGTACTTC. Translated, it gives CASRFIAGAYYEQYF.

This chain uses TRBV6-4 with TRBJ2-2; D call uncertain. The CDR3 runs to 13 residues. The V and J ends lost 3 bases and 1 base respectively, with 3 bases between them. The V gene's germline CDR1 is MRHNA and CDR2 SNTAGT. The CDR3 here is CASSEGNTGELFF. CDR3 nucleotides: TGTGCCAGCAGTGAAGGGAACACCGGGGAGCTGTTTTTT.

This clone was picked up a small number of times. The V gene is TRBV7-8, the J gene TRBJ2-3; D remains unclear. Germline CDR1 and CDR2: SGHVS and FQNEAQ. V gave up 1 base and J gave up 6 bases, with 5 bases separating them. This CDR3 contains 12 residues. The CDR3 coding sequence is TGTGCCAGCAGCTTAGTAATCGATACGCAGTATTTT. Amino acids: CASSLVIDTQYF.